The entry below describes one T cell receptor (beta chain). Its antigen is currently unknown. The data originate from a study of T cells in Graves' hyperthyroidism and ophthalmopathy. General study findings and limits: Median prediction lead before ophthalmopathy onset was 6.5 months with the model. A model built on 13 V-J features separated ophthalmopathy from stable hyperthyroidism. Blood also held most thyroid clonotypes expanded beyond 0.001.

Amplification of TCR beta CDR3 regions used RNA as the template. Primed by the HTBI set, a first-round RT-PCR was run on the TCR CDR3. TCRdb re-called the multiplex PCR reads through MiXCR, storing one row per CDR3 protein. The sample holds roughly 400,000 distinct CDR3 sequences, about 25% seen once. CDR1 and CDR2 from the germline V gene are DFQATT and SNEGSKA (reference sequence). The CDR3 is made up of 14 amino acids. V was pared by 1 base and J by 0 bases, with 9 bases between. Sequencing was carried out using blood. The receptor's source is a man aged 45-65 years with Graves' hyperthyroidism. J is TRBJ1-1 and V is TRBV20-1, with D unresolved. Here the CDR3 DNA reads TGCAGTGCTAGAGGGAAGGGCGTGAACACTGAAGCTTTCTTT. It specifies CSARGKGVNTEAFF.